These 5 T cell receptor beta chains share one sample of origin, sequenced in a study of cytomegalovirus exposure and HLA in healthy donors. PCR used 60 Vbeta primers and 13 Jbeta primers. TCRdb keeps only in-frame clones here, not all; method: immunoSEQ multiplex PCR. The sample shows 150,000 to 170,000 clones, around 80% of them seen only once. Material for sequencing was PBMCs. The receptors here all came from a man in his thirties or forties in good health and CMV-seropositive.

This clone was counted between two and nine times. The chain is built from TRBV4-1 and TRBJ2-6; 13 bases are a match to TRBD2. Germline V lookup: CDR1 MGHRA, CDR2 YSYEKL. Trimming took 4 bases from V and 3 from J; bases not matched to a gene: 12. CDR3 length equals 20 residues. The CDR3 sequence is CASSLQEGLAGLYGANVLTF. The CDR3 DNA is TGCGCCAGCAGCCTCCAAGAGGGACTAGCGGGACTTTATGGGGCCAACGTCCTGACTTTC.

The chain combines TRBV5-1 with TRBJ1-2, with unresolved D. Germline CDR1 is SGHRS and CDR2 is YFSETQ. With 6 bases removed from V and 0 bases from J, the gap between germline ends came to 15 bases. This CDR3 is built from 15 residues. The DNA for the CDR3 is TGCGCCAGCACCACGGGGTCCACGACTAACTATGGCTACACCTTC. Its protein is CASTTGSTTNYGYTF.

The chain employs TRBV9 and TRBJ2-5; TRBD2 matches at 10 bases. Germline V gives CDR1 SGDLS, CDR2 YYNGEE. Losses at the gene ends were 0 bases for V and 1 base for J; bases not matched to a gene: 6. The CDR3 loop spans 17 amino acids. The CDR3 DNA reads TGTGCCAGCAGCGTAGTCTCGCTAGCGGGAGTCCAAGAGACCCAGTACTTC. It is translated as CASSVVSLAGVQETQYF. The full variable domain, completed using reference TRBV9 and TRBJ2-5, is DSGVTQTPKHLITATGQRVTLRCSPRSGDLSVYWYQQSLDQGLQFLIQYYNGEERAKGNILERFSAQQFPDLHSELNLSSLELGDSALYFCASSVVSLAGVQETQYFGPGTRLLVL.

This rearrangement joins TRBV11-2 to TRBJ2-1; D might be TRBD1 (6 bases). V lost 3 bases and J 0 bases, leaving 9 bases between the germline ends. CDR1 is SGHAT, CDR2 FQNNGV, per germline. The CDR3 spans 15 residues. CDR3 DNA sequence: TGTGCCAGCAGCTTTACAGGGCTCTCCTACAATGAGCAGTTCTTC. Amino acid sequence: CASSFTGLSYNEQFF.

This chain links TRBV5-6 with TRBJ2-1; tentatively, D is TRBD2 (6 bases). CDR3 length equals 16 residues. Germline lookup yields CDR1 SGHDT and CDR2 YYEEEE. V was pared by 3 bases and J by 0 bases, with 13 bases between. The CDR3 here is CASSYHDGGSYNEQFF. The CDR3 bases are TGTGCCAGCAGCTATCATGACGGGGGCTCCTACAATGAGCAGTTCTTC.